The T cell receptor (beta chain) described here comes from a study of control samples from healthy donors and cancer patients. Sequencing was performed with immunoSEQ multiplex PCR; in TCRdb, only in-frame clones are kept and a portion is missing. The table includes some 100,000 clones, roughly 84% detected once. The sequenced material came from blood. The clonotype was recovered from a woman between 45 and 65 years old in good health.

This CDR3 is CASSPGGSYNSPLHF. The CDR3 bases are TGTGCCAGCAGCCCCGGGGGCTCCTATAATTCACCCCTCCACTTT. The chain employs TRBV3-1 (or the pseudogene TRBV3-2) and TRBJ1-6, with a weak D call TRBD1 (5 bases). The germline V and J ends were trimmed by 4 bases and 0 bases, with 7 bases remaining between them. Germline V gene sequence: CDR1 LGHDT, CDR2 YNNKEL (reference sequence). This CDR3 region has 15 residues.